Listed here are 7 T cell receptor beta chains from one sample, sequenced in a study of control samples from healthy donors and cancer patients. Generated by immunoSEQ multiplex PCR, the TCRdb table keeps only in-frame clones and is missing some. The repertoire holds 100,000 to 150,000 clones, with 90% to 95% as singletons. Sequenced material: PBMCs. The receptors stem from a man between 45 and 60 years old with head and neck cancer.

The chain couples TRBV5-1 to TRBJ2-7, with 7 bases lining up with TRBD1. CDR1 and CDR2 from the germline V gene are SGHRS and YFSETQ. Germline trimming cut 5 bases from V and 0 bases from J; bases unmatched to any gene: 8. This CDR3 has 15 amino acids. The CDR3 nucleotides read TGCGCCAGCAGACTTTCAGGGGGTAGCTCCTACGAGCAGTACTTC. Its protein product is CASRLSGGSSYEQYF.

The V gene is TRBV28, the J gene TRBJ1-1; 11 nucleotides match TRBD1. J gave up 3 bases and V 6 bases, and 9 bases lay outside the gene matches. CDR1 is MDHEN and CDR2 is SYDVKM in the germline V gene. The CDR3 runs to 16 residues. CDR3 loop: CASRGQGGPRDTEAFF. In DNA form, the CDR3 reads TGTGCCAGCAGGGGACAGGGGGGTCCGCGGGACACTGAAGCTTTCTTT.

The chain combines TRBV10-3 with TRBJ2-7, with D perhaps being TRBD1 or TRBD2 (5 bases each). Trimming left V 0 bases short and J 4 bases short, with 7 bases between. The germline V gene has CDR1 ENHRY and CDR2 SYGVKD. The CDR3 runs 13 residues. CDR3 sequence reads: CAISESGVYEQYF. DNA for the CDR3: TGTGCCATCAGTGAGTCGGGGGTATACGAGCAGTACTTC.

The chain is built from TRBV12-3 or TRBV12-4 and TRBJ2-3, with 8 bases aligning to TRBD1. The CDR3 spans 13 residues. The J segment lost 4 bases and the V segment lost 7 bases, leaving 4 bases of the junction unmatched. The CDR3 protein is CASTPDRADTQYF. CDR3 DNA: TGTGCCAGCACCCCGGACAGGGCAGATACGCAGTATTTT.

This chain links TRBV4-2 with TRBJ2-2; TRBD1 aligns across 8 bases. The CDR3 extends over 13 amino acids. Germline CDR1 reads LGHNA; CDR2 reads YNFKEQ. V lost 6 bases, J lost 6 bases, and 3 bases stayed unmatched. CDR3 nucleotides: TGTGCCAGCAGTCGACAGGGGTCCGGGGAGCTGTTTTTT. It codes for CASSRQGSGELFF.

The chain combines TRBV18 with TRBJ1-5; D is perhaps TRBD1 (5 bases). The V end lost 1 base, the J end lost 6 bases, and 13 bases lay between the germline ends. The CDR3 contains 15 residues. Germline values: CDR1 KGHSH, CDR2 LQKENI. The CDR3 nucleotides read TGTGCCAGCTCACCACGCAGGGAGGCGGGTCAGCCCCAGCATTTT. Translated: CASSPRREAGQPQHF.

The gene calls are TRBV11-2 and TRBJ2-5, with no clear D. The CDR3 has 12 residues. Germline CDR1 is SGHAT and CDR2 is FQNNGV. Trimming left V 1 base short and J 5 bases short, with 5 bases between. Here the CDR3 reads CASSLVGETQYF. Written as DNA, the CDR3 is TGTGCCAGCAGCTTAGTTGGGGAGACCCAGTACTTC.